The TCR beta chain described here comes from a study of cytomegalovirus exposure and HLA in healthy donors (dated by TCRdb to about 2017). Context from the whole study: An earlier analysis of approximately 550 of the donors reported about 290 Gb of sequence data and some 120 million unique TCR beta sequences from 150 million to 200 million T cells. All discovery cohort repertoires had been generated on a single sequencing platform. In addition to the first cohort of 650 to 800 subjects, a separate validation cohort of over 90 different subjects was used. The study combined high-throughput TCR immunosequencing, statistical association of individual TCRs with disease status, and machine learning to predict cytomegalovirus infection status. Donor age, sex, ethnicity and CMV serostatus were compiled alongside the repertoire data. Because of strong linkage in the cohort, five DR-DQ haplotypes were treated as single units for association and clustering. An earlier analysis of roughly 600 of the donors used high-throughput TCR beta sequencing to judge whether each TCR beta V gene segment behaved as functional or pseudogenic. Using immunosequencing, the study profiled T cell repertoires from approximately 700 subjects and related those repertoires to cytomegalovirus serostatus. A later genetic analysis took genome-wide SNP genotypes for about 55% of the 666 donors and used that subset as a discovery cohort. Across approximately 400 genotyped donors of the cohort, an average of about 220,000 unique TCR beta nucleotide sequences per donor were sequenced, and 15% to 20% of those sequences were non-productive. Of the roughly 410 genotyped donors, over 80% were placed in the genetic ancestry cluster associated with self-reported Caucasian donors. Rather than using new phenotypic data, the later analysis identified candidate immune exposures from TCR beta sequences and from how often those sequences occurred across donors. HLA typing covered class I and class II loci at four-digit resolution. Typing coverage varied by locus: 629-630 donors for A, B, C, DRB1 and DQB1; under 550 for DQA1; over 600 for DPA1; fewer than 480 for DPB1. An early release covering roughly 600 HLA-typed donors comprised around 300 gigabases of sequencing data and about 90 million unique TCR sequences. The aim of the study was to test whether cataloging public T cell receptors could identify signatures of past pathogen exposure. In a later analysis, previously published TCR beta repertoires from more than 500 donors were re-analyzed and high-resolution HLA genotyping was added so that TCR occurrence patterns could be studied.

The cohort was made up of 666 healthy bone marrow donors. At the time of sampling, every cohort member was nominally healthy, though immune exposures that went unrecorded were likely present. The donor was CMV seropositive and was included in the group of 250 to 350 seropositive cohort members. Each donor provided a peripheral blood sample, and peripheral blood mononuclear cells were used for TCR beta sequencing. The Qiagen DNeasy Blood Extraction Kit was used to extract genomic DNA from the blood cell samples. Sequences SGHRS (CDR1) and YFSETQ (CDR2) are obtained from the germline V gene. Counted from cysteine to phenylalanine, this CDR3 has 16 amino acids. This entry keeps only the CDR3 DNA: 48 bases, framed from base 1. Relative to germline, V is missing 0 bases and J is missing 7 bases, with 7 bases of the junction outside any gene match. This clone was seen only once. No antigen is known for it. Per-base quality was not reported, and no clone a single base away is much larger than it.

Broad study findings and their caveats: In this cohort, only TCR beta chains were sequenced, and detectable features were limited by the absence of alpha or paired-chain data. Most TCR sequences were seen in very few donors, while some public TCRs were found in many individuals. In a later analysis, HLA-associated TCR beta chains showed more clonal expansion and lower generation probabilities than non-associated chains that were equally common. Some IMGT-functional V segments, including TRBV6-2 and TRBV6-3, could not be told apart with the 87-base-pair reads, so those segments were excluded. A later analysis found that most CMV-associated TCR beta chains appeared HLA-restricted, with HLA associations seemingly driven largely by CMV exposure. A later genetic analysis reported fewer N-insertions in productive TCRs among donors in an Asian-associated ancestry cluster than the roughly 620-donor mean. When HLA alleles, especially DR and DQ, strongly co-occurred, TCR associations were difficult to assign to individual alleles. It was suggested by the authors that the approach could potentially be generalized to other disease states and immunological phenotypes. The earlier analysis of 587 of the donors excluded 15 to 20 rarely observed V segments, including chromosome 9 orphons, because counts were too low. Broadly in line with IMGT annotations, most TCR beta V segments showed up in productive rearrangements about 87% or about 30% of the time in an earlier analysis of about 500 of the donors. Several of the top co-occurrence clusters appeared to be linked to parvovirus B19, influenza, CMV and Epstein-Barr virus, according to a later analysis. The presence/absence analyses assumed that sequencing depth was roughly uniform across donors, and that assumption may not be true. Because HLA typing was missing for some donors at each locus, association tests included only the typed subset. A further reported finding was that TCR beta sequences accurately predicted the HLA-A and HLA-B alleles for most subjects in the first cohort. A later analysis associated some 17,000 TCR beta sequences with specific HLA alleles at a false discovery rate of 0.05. The classifier was reported to diagnose cytomegalovirus status with high specificity and sensitivity in both the original cohort and the validation cohort. A total of 150 or so TCR beta chains were listed by the study as associated with cytomegalovirus. A cluster of highly shared sequence variants was judged likely to be a technical artifact of the sequencing pipeline. An association between a missense DCLRE1C variant and V-gene and J-gene trimming of TCR beta chains was found in a later genetic analysis and replicated in an independent cohort. In vitro tests confirmed that a few of the cytomegalovirus-associated TCR beta chains recognize cytomegalovirus antigens. Correlated functional status among segregating V segments might be attributable to linkage disequilibrium, but an unknown experimental factor could not be ruled out. CMV serostatus was the only immune exposure information available for the cohort. In a later analysis, TCR association rates were found to vary across HLA loci, with the most associated TCRs seen for DRB1 alleles and the fewest for HLA-C alleles.

To prepare the library, the immunoSEQ multiplex PCR assay was applied. For the multiplex PCR, a mixture combining 60 forward primers for TCR Vbeta segments and 13 reverse primers for TCR Jbeta segments was used. The CDR3 region of rearranged TCR beta genes was amplified from genomic DNA by a multiplex PCR assay. On the Illumina HiSeq System, the amplified TCR beta libraries were sequenced as 87-base-pair reads. In the authors' own workflow: In a later analysis, tens of millions of unique TCR beta chains were counted across the roughly 700 repertoires, and about 10 million of these chains were shared by at least two donors. Raw reads were error-corrected and collapsed into unique sequences with a nearest-neighbor algorithm that merged closely related sequences to remove PCR and sequencing errors. Alignment of CDR3 sequences to IMGT reference sequences was used to assign V, D and J gene segments. Each retained sequence needed at least a six-nucleotide match to both a V gene segment and a J gene segment. A rearrangement was called productive if the CDR3 had no stop codons and remained in frame with V and J, and every other rearrangement was called non-productive. CDR3 was defined by IMGT convention, running from the second conserved V-encoded cysteine to the conserved J-encoded phenylalanine. The earlier analysis of about 530 of the donors excluded any sequence lacking an unambiguous match to a single V gene segment. An earlier analysis of a few hundred of the donors called V segments functional above 56.7% productive rearrangements and segregating when the between-donor standard deviation exceeded 5%. A statistical classification framework was built for diagnosing cytomegalovirus status from the catalog of TCR beta chain sequences. In a later analysis, TCR nucleotide sequences were compared against IMGT/GENE-DB human TR gene sequences so that V and J genes could be assigned. In a later analysis, CDR3 sequences and most-parsimonious VDJ recombination scenarios were assigned using the TCRdist pipeline. In a later analysis, each TCR beta chain was defined by its CDR3 amino acid sequence together with its V-gene family, and reads without a unique V-gene family were excluded. To address suspected cross-contamination and a sequencing artifact, a later analysis removed around 600 highly shared, low-generation-probability nucleotide sequences. In a later analysis, a clonal expansion index was calculated for each public chain from normalized within-repertoire ranks of inferred template counts. In a later analysis, generation probabilities were computed using a VDJ recombination model fitted to out-of-frame rearrangements, and the results were checked against IGoR. In a later analysis, TCR-TCR, TCR-HLA and TCR-CMV co-occurrence was scored with hypergeometric tests, and a repertoire-size bias correction was applied to TCR pairs. False discovery rates were estimated in a later analysis by permuting HLA or CMV assignments 20 times. In a later analysis, co-occurring TCRs were grouped using DBSCAN, and TCRdist sequence similarity was added for clustering within HLA-allele-positive subsets. Repertoires with fewer than 30,000 or more than 120,000 public chains were left out of co-occurrence clustering, as were a few repertoires with anomalous nucleotide sharing. TCRdb provides this immuneACCESS table in a form limited to in-frame rearrangements. Some clones are lacking; in checked studies, under half of them reflect an unresolved V gene, and why the rest are absent is not known. That table furnishes V, J and clone size, whereas the DNA furnished D and trimming. The sample profile shows about 180,000 clones; over 70% of them were found once. Jointly, the top ten make up roughly 3% of the sample.

The source is a woman aged 45-60 years in good health and CMV-seropositive. Recombination connected TRBV5-1 to TRBJ2-5, and 12 bases in between align with TRBD2. Sample: PBMCs. The DNA sequence follows: TGCGCCAGCAGCTTGGAACTAGCGGGAGGAGCGGGGACCCAGTACTTC. This yields the protein CASSLELAGGAGTQYF.